This is a list of T cell receptor beta chains from one sample in a study of neurological immune-mediated disorders. MiXCR was run by TCRdb on the 5' RACE reads, yielding one entry per CDR3 protein. The sample carries about 45,000 distinct CDR3 sequences, roughly 14% recorded once. The sequencing sample was made of PBMCs. The receptors here all came from a man aged 25 to 40 in good health. CDR3s include the opening cysteine and the closing phenylalanine or tryptophan. D genes are given only for firm matches. Expanded clones are given a class, and other clones once, few, many or no size at all.

D gene: TRBD1
V gene: TRBV20-1
J gene: TRBJ2-6
clone size: many
CDR3 protein: CSADRGSGANVLTF
CDR3 DNA: TGCAGTGCTGACAGGGGTTCTGGGGCCAACGTCCTGACTTTC

D gene: -
V gene: TRBV27
J gene: TRBJ2-7
clone size: many
CDR3 protein: CASSGDSSPYEQYF
CDR3 DNA: TGTGCCAGCAGTGGAGACAGTTCCCCTTACGAGCAGTACTTC

D gene: -
V gene: TRBV28
J gene: TRBJ1-2
clone size: many
CDR3 protein: CASSLQLRTLGYTF
CDR3 DNA: TGTGCCAGCAGTTTACAGTTACGCACCCTTGGGTACACCTTC

D gene: TRBD2
V gene: TRBV28
J gene: TRBJ2-4
clone size: many
CDR3 protein: CASRPGLGLAGNIQYF
CDR3 DNA: TGTGCCAGCAGGCCCGGGTTGGGACTAGCGGGAAACATTCAGTACTTC

D gene: TRBD2
V gene: TRBV20-1
J gene: TRBJ2-7
clone size: many
CDR3 protein: CSASPRLADYEQYF
CDR3 DNA: TGCAGTGCTAGTCCAAGACTAGCGGACTACGAGCAGTACTTC

D gene: -
V gene: TRBV7-2
J gene: TRBJ2-3
clone size: many
CDR3 protein: CASSLVGIDTQYF
CDR3 DNA: TGTGCCAGCAGCTTAGTAGGGATAGATACGCAGTATTTT

D gene: TRBD1
V gene: TRBV29-1
J gene: TRBJ2-7
clone size: many
CDR3 protein: CSVERTGSYEQYF
CDR3 DNA: TGCAGCGTTGAGAGGACAGGCTCCTACGAGCAGTACTTC

D gene: TRBD2
V gene: TRBV5-1
J gene: TRBJ2-5
clone size: many
CDR3 protein: CASSRLAGAQETQYF
CDR3 DNA: TGCGCCAGCAGCCGACTAGCGGGAGCCCAAGAGACCCAGTACTTC

D gene: -
V gene: TRBV12-3/TRBV12-4
J gene: TRBJ2-6
clone size: -
CDR3 protein: CTSSETAPGANVLTF
CDR3 DNA: TGTACCAGCAGTGAGACTGCCCCGGGGGCCAACGTCCTGACTTTC

D gene: -
V gene: TRBV3-1
J gene: TRBJ1-6
clone size: few
CDR3 protein: CASTGSYNSPLHF
CDR3 DNA: TGTGCCAGCACGGGCTCCTATAATTCACCCCTCCACTTT

D gene: TRBD2
V gene: TRBV5-1
J gene: TRBJ2-1
clone size: many
CDR3 protein: CASRTDPGLPYNEQFF
CDR3 DNA: TGCGCCAGCAGAACCGACCCGGGACTACCCTACAATGAGCAGTTCTTC

D gene: -
V gene: TRBV9
J gene: TRBJ2-1
clone size: many
CDR3 protein: CASSVWAGNEQFF
CDR3 DNA: TGTGCCAGCAGCGTTTGGGCCGGTAATGAGCAGTTCTTC

D gene: -
V gene: TRBV28
J gene: TRBJ1-1
clone size: few
CDR3 protein: CASSLPPTDTEAFF
CDR3 DNA: TGTGCCAGCAGTTTGCCGCCGACCGACACTGAAGCTTTCTTT